The clone carrying this TCR beta chain was detected a few times. The study ran its PCR with 60 Vbeta and 13 Jbeta primers. Repertoires were generated with immunoSEQ multiplex PCR, while TCRdb's copy carries only in-frame clones and drops some. The data contain some 84,000 clones, roughly 63% of them singletons. The CDR3 spans 19 residues. With 3 bases clipped from V and 0 bases from J, the junction kept 12 bases outside the gene matches. Germline assignment: CDR1 MGHRA and CDR2 YSYEKL. These data come from a study of cytomegalovirus exposure and HLA in healthy donors. This TCR was sampled from a middle-aged woman in good health and CMV-seropositive. The chain couples TRBV4-1 to TRBJ1-5, with TRBD1 identical over 9 bases. The sequencing input was PBMCs. This chain's CDR3 is CASSHARDREDLSNQPQHF. DNA for the CDR3: TGCGCCAGCAGCCACGCCCGGGACAGGGAGGACCTTAGCAATCAGCCCCAGCATTTT.